This T cell receptor delta chain emerged from a study of γδ T cells in repeated Plasmodium falciparum infection. On the study more broadly: Age- and gender-matched Australian children served as comparison for malaria-exposed Malian children.

TCRdb re-identified clones in the multiplex PCR reads via CATT. The table records roughly 86,000 delta-chain clones, 1.4% of them present only once. Bulk repertoires came from Vgamma9/Vdelta2+ or Vdelta2-negative gammadelta T cells flow-sorted from PBMC. This clone appeared many times. What it binds is not known. Other nucleotide sequences in the sample specify the same CDR3. Germline V CDR1 and CDR2: TSWWSYY, QGS. The length of the CDR3 is 22 residues. Trimming at V came to 1 base and at J to 1 base, leaving 19 bases not matched to a gene. Study-level points and caveats: Many TCRgamma sequences overlapped between individuals in stable Vgamma9/Vdelta2+ repertoires.

Source material: gamma-delta T cells from blood. The rearrangement links TRDV1 to TRDJ2, with TRDD3 matching 9 bases. The clonotype comes from a pool of human donors (malaria-infected and uninfected, not separated). CDR3: CALGERGLPWGIGVFLTAQLFF. DNA of the CDR3: TGTGCTCTTGGGGAACGGGGCCTTCCTTGGGGGATAGGCGTTTTTTTGACAGCACAACTCTTCTTT.